This entry lists 12 T cell receptor beta chains sequenced from one sample in a study of Graves' ophthalmopathy and Graves' hyperthyroidism. The sequenced template was RNA, covering the TCR beta CDR3 region. Following a first-round RT-PCR that used HTBI primers, a second-round multiplex PCR was carried out. One entry per CDR3 protein results from TCRdb running MiXCR on the multiplex PCR reads. The repertoire holds more than 1,000,000 distinct CDR3 sequences, 35% to 45% seen once, with 11% in the top ten. Sample: peripheral blood or thyroid tissue (not recorded which). Receptors were obtained from an adult man with Graves' hyperthyroidism.

The chain has TRBV2 and TRBJ2-5; 12 bases map to TRBD1. Germline CDR1 is SNHLY and CDR2 is FYNNEI. This CDR3 comprises 15 residues. With V trimmed by 6 bases and J by 5 bases, 7 bases remained unmatched. The CDR3 loop reads CASRGGQGAWETQYF. In nucleotides, the CDR3 is TGTGCCAGCAGGGGGGGACAGGGGGCTTGGGAGACCCAGTACTTC.

This clonotype was seen many times. This sequence joins TRBV7-2 and TRBJ1-6; D possibly corresponds to TRBD1 (5 bases). This CDR3 comprises 14 residues. The V gene's germline CDR1 is SGHTA and CDR2 FQGNSA. The germline V and J ends were trimmed by 5 bases and 9 bases, with 14 bases remaining between them. The CDR3 bases are TGTGCCAGCAGCGTTCAGGGATGGGGTTCACCCCTCCACTTT. This translates into CASSVQGWGSPLHF.

This clonotype came up many times. This sequence joins TRBV2 and TRBJ2-6; D gene uncertain. Trimming stripped 8 bases from V and 2 bases from J, with 10 bases between. Germline loops: CDR1 SNHLY, CDR2 FYNNEI. CDR3 length: 14 amino acids. CDR3 bases: TGTGCCAGCGTTCTGTCGGCTGGGGCCAACGTCCTGACTTTC. Its protein product is CASVLSAGANVLTF.

This clonotype was counted ten times or more. The V call is TRBV12-3 or TRBV12-4, the J call TRBJ1-2; D unresolved. There are 11 residues in the CDR3. V lost 5 bases and J lost 7, with 8 bases in between. CDR3 in DNA: TGTGCCAGCAGTGGAAAGTCTGGCTACACCTTC. Its protein product is CASSGKSGYTF.

Points on this clonotype: This may be a read error, as it is one base from a much larger clone. No conserved phenylalanine or tryptophan ends this CDR3, so it is likely a read error. The chain couples TRBV2 to TRBJ2-5; the match to TRBD2 covers 7 bases. The germline gives CDR1 SNHLY, CDR2 FYNNEI. The CDR3 length is 15 residues. V lost 10 bases and J lost 0; bases outside the gene matches: 11. This chain's CDR3 is CAIPGRERYQETQYL. The CDR3 coding sequence is TGTGCCATCCCAGGGAGGGAGCGATACCAAGAGACCCAGTACCTC.

This clonotype has more than one count but fewer than ten. V usage is TRBV12-3 or TRBV12-4 and J usage is TRBJ1-3; no firm D call. The CDR3 extends over 15 amino acids. V was cut by 5 bases and J by 0 bases, with 11 bases left in between. DNA of the CDR3: TGTGCCAGCAGTGTACGACGGGGCTCTGGAAACACCATATATTTT. This translates into CASSVRRGSGNTIYF.

The chain combines TRBV29-1 with TRBJ2-5; TRBD2 aligns across 7 bases. Germline V gives CDR1 SQVTM, CDR2 ANQGSEA. CDR3 length: 10 residues. The junction had 2 bases not matched to a gene; V was cut back by 7 bases and J by 6 bases. The CDR3 loop is CSAGGQTQYF. CDR3 in DNA: TGCAGCGCGGGGGGACAGACCCAGTACTTC.

This clonotype was seen ten or more times. The rearrangement uses TRBV7-9 and TRBJ2-5, with TRBD1 as a possible D gene (6 bases). The CDR3 runs to 16 residues. Germline V lookup: CDR1 SEHNR, CDR2 FQNEAQ (reference sequence). V gave up 5 bases and J gave up 0 bases, with 16 bases separating them. CDR3 sequence: CASSDYRRQDQETQYF. The CDR3 nucleotides read TGTGCCAGCAGCGACTACCGACGACAGGACCAAGAGACCCAGTACTTC.

The gene calls are TRBV20-1 and TRBJ1-1; 7 bases align to TRBD1. The V and J ends lost 3 bases and 5 bases, in that order; junction bases with no gene match: 6. CDR1 and CDR2 (germline): DFQATT, SNEGSKA (reference sequence). The CDR3 is 13 amino acids. The CDR3 region is CSASRQGRTEAFF. CDR3 coding DNA: TGCAGTGCTAGCAGACAGGGTCGGACTGAAGCTTTCTTT.

Points on this clonotype: The germline gene is not matched at one end of the junction; a read error may be the cause. The chain links TRBV10-2 to TRBJ1-5; tentative D call: TRBD1 (6 bases). This CDR3 comprises 15 residues. CDR1 and CDR2 (germline): WSHSY, SAAADI. CDR3 DNA sequence: TGCGCCAACAGTGAGCCGGACAGTTCTCGACAGCCCCAGCATTTT. This codes for CANSEPDSSRQPQHF.

This clonotype was counted between two and nine times. This chain uses TRBV5-5 with TRBJ1-2; D gene ambiguous. Trimming cost V 2 bases and J 0 bases, with 8 bases left between them. Looked up from germline, CDR1 is SGHKS and CDR2 is YYEKEE (reference sequence). This CDR3 contains 14 residues. The CDR3 loop is CASSFQGTNYGYTF. DNA for the CDR3: TGTGCCAGCAGCTTCCAAGGGACTAACTATGGCTACACCTTC.

The chain recombines TRBV15 with TRBJ1-2; the D is unclear. The CDR3 runs to 16 residues. The V gene's germline CDR1 is LNHNV and CDR2 YYDKDF (reference sequence). Trimming cost V 2 bases and J 1 base, with 14 bases left between them. CDR3 in DNA: TGTGCCACCAGCAGACCCGGGATCGGTATTAACTATGGCTACACCTTC. Translated: CATSRPGIGINYGYTF.